These 10 T cell receptor beta chains share one sample of origin, sequenced in a study of T cells in narcolepsy. Produced via immunoSEQ multiplex PCR; TCRdb's table is partial and in-frame only. Here the sample spans roughly 27,000 clones, more than 65% being singletons. The material sequenced was memory (CD45RA-) CD4+ T cells from blood. Receptor source: a human donor in good health.

This chain's CDR3 is CASSQDRQATGELFF. The CDR3 DNA follows: TGTGCCAGCAGCCAAGATCGTCAAGCCACCGGGGAGCTGTTTTTT. V and J are TRBV4-2 and TRBJ2-2; D remains unclear. The CDR3 has 15 amino acids. Between the trimmed V and J ends, which lost 0 bases and 4 bases, there was a span of 9 bases. The germline V gene has CDR1 LGHNA and CDR2 YNFKEQ.

The chain has TRBV19 and TRBJ1-2, with 7 nucleotides matching TRBD1. The CDR3 contains 15 residues. V shed 4 bases, J shed 7 bases, and the junction held 12 bases outside the gene matches. Germline CDR1 is LNHDA and CDR2 is SQIVND (reference sequence). CDR3 in amino acids: CASSTRAQGFGGYTF. Here the CDR3 DNA reads TGTGCCAGTAGTACCCGTGCACAGGGGTTTGGTGGCTACACCTTC.

CDR3: CASSDRGSTNEKLFF. In DNA form, the CDR3 reads TGTGCCAGTAGCGATCGGGGCTCAACTAATGAAAAACTGTTTTTT. The chain has TRBV19 and TRBJ1-4; D is possibly TRBD1 (5 bases). The germline V gene has CDR1 LNHDA and CDR2 SQIVND (reference sequence). The V end lost 6 bases, the J end lost 0 bases, and 11 bases lay between the germline ends. The CDR3 loop spans 15 amino acids.

V is TRBV9 and J is TRBJ1-6; D unresolved. V lost 4 bases, J lost 0 bases, and 8 bases lay in between. Germline CDR1 and CDR2: SGDLS and YYNGEE. CDR3 size: 15 residues. As DNA, the CDR3 is TGTGCCAGCAGCCTTGGGAGCTCCTATAATTCACCCCTCCACTTT. Its protein is CASSLGSSYNSPLHF.

The chain joins TRBV6-1 to TRBJ2-7; D unclear. The CDR3 consists of 13 residues. V was clipped by 10 bases and J by 4 bases, with 17 bases between them. The V gene's germline CDR1 is MNHNS and CDR2 SASEGT. CDR3 sequence reads: CATPPPGKYEQYF. CDR3 coding DNA: TGTGCCACCCCCCCTCCGGGTAAGTACGAGCAGTACTTC.

This clone showed up just a few times. The chain uses TRBV30 and TRBJ2-5; D could derive from TRBD1 or TRBD2 (5 bases each). Germline CDR1 is GTSNPN and CDR2 is SVGIG (reference sequence). This CDR3 spans 11 amino acids. The germline V and J ends were trimmed by 2 bases and 13 bases, with 14 bases remaining between them. Written as DNA, the CDR3 is TGTGCCTGGAGTCATGGGGGTGCTCGGTACTTC. Protein product: CAWSHGGARYF. The complete variable domain, with remaining parts taken from reference TRBV30 and TRBJ2-5, reads SQTIHQWPATLVQPVGSPLSLECTVEGTSNPNLYWYRQAAGRGLQLLFYSVGIGQISSEVPQNLSASRPQDRQFILSSKKLLLSDSGFYLCAWSHGGARYFGPGTRLLVL.

The chain employs TRBV7-6 and TRBJ1-5; D ambiguous. There are 15 residues in the CDR3. Deletions cut 1 base from V and 3 bases from J, with 10 bases between. Germline loops: CDR1 SGHVS, CDR2 FNYEAQ. Written as DNA, the CDR3 is TGTGCCAGCAGCTTAGGTCCGCGTGCCAATCAGCCCCAGCATTTT. Residues: CASSLGPRANQPQHF.

V is TRBV2 and J is TRBJ1-2, with 12 bases lining up with TRBD1. The V gene end was trimmed by 5 bases and the J gene end by 8 bases; junction bases not matched to a gene: 9. This CDR3 is 15 amino acids long. The germline V gene encodes CDR1 SNHLY and CDR2 FYNNEI. CDR3 in amino acids: CASSHGTGGTRGYTF. The CDR3 DNA follows: TGTGCCAGCAGTCACGGGACAGGGGGCACCCGGGGCTACACCTTC.

The chain recombines TRBV7-9 with TRBJ2-5; 8 positions agree with TRBD2. Germline V CDR1 and CDR2: SEHNR, FQNEAQ (reference sequence). This CDR3 is built from 14 residues. The ends lost 5 bases at V and 3 bases at J; junction bases unmatched: 5. CDR3 amino acids: CASSPTSAEETQYF. As DNA, the CDR3 is TGTGCCAGCAGCCCGACTAGCGCAGAAGAGACCCAGTACTTC. Using reference TRBV7-9 and TRBJ2-5 for the parts outside the CDR3, the full variable domain is DTGVSQNPRHKITKRGQNVTFRCDPISEHNRLYWYRQTLGQGPEFLTYFQNEAQLEKSRLLSDRFSAERPKGSFSTLEIQRTEQGDSAMYLCASSPTSAEETQYFGPGTRLLVL.

This chain joins TRBV11-1 and TRBJ2-7; no firm D call. From germline, CDR1 is SGHAT and CDR2 FQDESV (reference sequence). The germline V and J ends were trimmed by 3 bases and 2 bases, with 14 bases remaining between them. This CDR3 comprises 15 residues. The CDR3 DNA sequence: TGTGCCAGCAGCTTCGGAAGGTCTCGTCCCTACGAGCAGTACTTC. Translation: CASSFGRSRPYEQYF.